The rows below give T cell receptor beta chains drawn from one sample of a study of molecular identifiers for immune sequencing clone quantification. One entry per CDR3 protein results from TCRdb running MiXCR on the PCR reads. The sample yields approximately 550,000 distinct CDR3 sequences, about a fifth seen once. Sequenced input: naive CD8+ T cells from blood, with Jurkat cell RNA spiked in. The receptors shown here come from a human donor in good health. Some libraries in this study had Jurkat cell RNA spiked in. CDR3s include the opening cysteine and the closing phenylalanine or tryptophan. The D gene is left open where the match is weak. Clone size appears in some rows only: once, few, many, or a class for an expanded clone.

>few|TRBJ1-6|TRBV19|NA
TGTGCCAGTAGTATGGGGACAAATTCACCCCTCCACTTT
CASSMGTNSPLHF
>many|TRBJ1-5|TRBV20-1|NA
TGCAGTGCTAGAGATTCCGGGGTCAATCAGCCCCAGCATTTT
CSARDSGVNQPQHF
>few|TRBJ1-5|TRBV5-5|NA
TGTGCCAGCAGCTTTTGGCAGACAGACACGGGGGGGTCCCAGCATTTT
CASSFWQTDTGGSQHF
>many|TRBJ1-4|TRBV6-5|NA
TGTGCCAGCAGTCCGCCGGAGGCAACTAATGAAAAACTGTTTTTT
CASSPPEATNEKLFF
>few|TRBJ2-7|TRBV27|NA
TGTGCCAGCAGATCCCTGCAGGGCCTTGGCGAGCAGTACTTC
CASRSLQGLGEQYF
>NA|TRBJ2-5|TRBV24-1|TRBD2
TGTGTCACCAGTGAAGGACTAGGCGAGGGAGAGACCCAGTACTTC
CVTSEGLGEGETQYF
>NA|TRBJ2-3|TRBV24-1|NA
TGTGCCACCAGTGATTGGACAGAGAGGGGCACAGATACGCAGTATTTT
CATSDWTERGTDTQYF
>few|TRBJ2-3|TRBV12-3/TRBV12-4|NA
TGTGCCAGCAGACCGACTGTAGCCGCAGATACGCAGTATTTT
CASRPTVAADTQYF
>many|TRBJ2-7|TRBV20-1|NA
TGCAGTGCTAGAGCCGGGGAGCTAGGAGTCTACGAGCAGTACTTC
CSARAGELGVYEQYF
>NA|TRBJ2-5|TRBV4-2|TRBD1
TGTGCCAGCAGCCAAGAGGAGTGGGCAGGGGGCCAAGAGACCCAGTACTTC
CASSQEEWAGGQETQYF
>NA|TRBJ2-2|TRBV7-6|NA
TGTGCCAGCAGCTTAGCGCGAGAATCCGGGGAGATGTTTTTT
CASSLARESGEMFF
>NA|TRBJ2-1|TRBV29-1|NA
TGCAGCGTTGATGCACAAACAAGCTCCTACAATGAGCAGTTCTTC
CSVDAQTSSYNEQFF
>NA|TRBJ2-2|TRBV7-9|NA
TGTGCCGTGCTGGACTCCGCGGACACCGGGGAGCTGTTTTTT
CAVLDSADTGELFF
>few|TRBJ2-2|TRBV24-1|NA
TGTGCCACCAGTGATTTTGCCCGTTATCGTAGGGGCGGCACCGGGGAGCTGTTTTTT
CATSDFARYRRGGTGELFF
>many|TRBJ2-7|TRBV7-2|TRBD2
TGTGCCAGCAGCCTCGGACTAGCGGGAGTATTCTCCTACGAGCAGTACTTC
CASSLGLAGVFSYEQYF
>NA|TRBJ1-2|TRBV29-1|NA
TGCAGCGTCCTAAGAGTAGGGTCTGGGGGCCGGGACTATGGCTACACCTTC
CSVLRVGSGGRDYGYTF
>NA|TRBJ1-5|TRBV3-1|NA
TGTGCCAGCAGCCAAGGGCGAGGCAGGGGAATTACTGTCGGCAATCAGCCCCAGCATTTT
CASSQGRGRGITVGNQPQHF
>many|TRBJ2-6|TRBV29-1|TRBD2
TGCAGCGTGGAACTAGCGGGTGCCCTCGCTGGGGCCAACGTCCTGACTTTC
CSVELAGALAGANVLTF
>NA|TRBJ2-7|TRBV20-1|TRBD2
TGCTGTGCTACCAGACTAGCGGGAGCTCCCTACGAGCAGTACTTC
CCATRLAGAPYEQYF
>many|TRBJ1-5|TRBV5-6|NA
TGTGCCAGCAGCCCGTGGACGGATAATCAGCCCCAGCATTTT
CASSPWTDNQPQHF